Sequencing of this T cell receptor beta chain was carried out in a study of T cells in Graves' hyperthyroidism and ophthalmopathy. V dropped 5 bases and J dropped 6 bases, with 16 bases sitting between them. Germline lookup yields CDR1 LNHDA and CDR2 SQIVND (reference sequence). The CDR3 is 14 residues long. TCR beta CDR3 regions were amplified from RNA transcripts. The HTBI set primed first-round TCR CDR3 RT-PCR. TCRdb independently ran MiXCR on the multiplex PCR reads; one entry per CDR3 protein. This sample yields about 280,000 distinct CDR3 sequences, of which 25% to 30% are seen a single time; about 30% belongs to the top ten.

This chain uses TRBV19 with TRBJ2-5; possible D gene TRBD1, 6 bases. The source of this sequence is a man in his forties with Graves' hyperthyroidism that later progressed to Graves' ophthalmopathy. Sequenced: blood. The CDR3 reads CASSRSGDVKTQYF. CDR3 nucleotide sequence: TGTGCCAGTAGTCGGTCAGGGGATGTCAAGACCCAGTACTTC.